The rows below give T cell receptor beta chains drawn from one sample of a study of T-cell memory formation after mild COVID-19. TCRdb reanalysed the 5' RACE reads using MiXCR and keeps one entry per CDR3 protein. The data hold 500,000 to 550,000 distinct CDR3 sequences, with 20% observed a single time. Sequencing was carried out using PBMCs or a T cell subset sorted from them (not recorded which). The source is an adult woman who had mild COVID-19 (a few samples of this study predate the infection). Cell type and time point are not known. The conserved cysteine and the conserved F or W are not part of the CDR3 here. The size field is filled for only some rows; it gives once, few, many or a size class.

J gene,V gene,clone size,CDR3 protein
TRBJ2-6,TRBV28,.,ASSLVGTGANVLT
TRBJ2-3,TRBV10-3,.,AISESLRPDTQY
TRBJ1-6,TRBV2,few,ASTGQGTVNSPLH
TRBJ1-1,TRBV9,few,ASSLSGDRTEAF
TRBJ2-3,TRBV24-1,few,ATSDLRREGQDTQY
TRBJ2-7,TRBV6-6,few,ASSFGGYSSYEQY
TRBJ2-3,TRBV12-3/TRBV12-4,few,ASSDATSTDTQY
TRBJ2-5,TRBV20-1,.,SASRVEGQETQY
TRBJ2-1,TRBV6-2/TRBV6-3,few,ASSRTSGRVSEQF
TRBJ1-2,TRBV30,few,ASTGYDVLNYGYT
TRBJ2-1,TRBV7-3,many,ASSPRGTGGQF
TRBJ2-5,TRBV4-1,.,ASSQEGWPGAQY
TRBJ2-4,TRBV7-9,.,ASSSVWTGRGPTKNIQY
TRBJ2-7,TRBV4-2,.,ASSRRAPGSYEQY
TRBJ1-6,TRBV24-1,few,ATSQGAWNSPLH
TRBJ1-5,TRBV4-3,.,ASSQDRASNQPQH
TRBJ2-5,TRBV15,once,ATSGGRGLFRETQY
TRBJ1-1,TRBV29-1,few,SVEDRGNWEAF
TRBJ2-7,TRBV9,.,ASSVDPYSGEQY
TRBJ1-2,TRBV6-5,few,ASSYLPGTSNYGYT
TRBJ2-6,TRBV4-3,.,ASSQDDFGSYVSGANVLT
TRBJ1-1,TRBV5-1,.,ASSLKTAMNTEAF
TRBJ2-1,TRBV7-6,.,ASSSVSYNEQF
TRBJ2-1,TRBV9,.,ASSALAGGKDEQF
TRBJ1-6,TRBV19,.,ASRTGNNSPLH
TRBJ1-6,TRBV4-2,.,ASSQAEGVSVGYNSPLH
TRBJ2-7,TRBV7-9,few,ASSLFTGSQYEQY
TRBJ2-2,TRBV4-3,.,ASSRTSGVGELF
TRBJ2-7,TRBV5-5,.,ASSLGTGWDEQY